The 9 T cell receptor beta chains presented below share a single source sample, sequenced in a study of OX40 agonist ivuxolimab in advanced cancers. This table comes from immunoSEQ multiplex PCR, and its TCRdb copy is limited to in-frame clones, with some not included. Of about 58,000 clones listed, about 86% are singletons. The starting material was CD4+ or CD8+ T cells sorted from blood, obtained in a trial of the OX40 agonist ivuxolimab. All receptors derive from an adult with an advanced solid tumor such as melanoma, head and neck, liver or kidney cancer.

This rearrangement joins TRBV7-9 to TRBJ1-1; TRBD1 aligns across 10 bases. The junction had 7 bases not matched to a gene; V was cut back by 1 base and J by 5 bases. This CDR3 has 16 residues. Germline CDR1 is SEHNR and CDR2 is FQNEAQ (reference sequence). The CDR3 sequence: CASSLVLGQGRTEAFF. CDR3 sequence (DNA): TGTGCCAGCAGCTTAGTCCTGGGACAGGGGCGAACTGAAGCTTTCTTT.

The V gene is TRBV18, the J gene TRBJ2-1; TRBD2 matches 13 bases. Germline V gene lookup returns CDR1 KGHSH and CDR2 LQKENI. Trimming cost V 6 bases and J 10 bases; bases outside gene matches: 9. This CDR3 is 15 amino acids long. This chain's CDR3 is CASSATSGGAPEQFF. The CDR3 DNA sequence: TGTGCCAGCTCGGCAACTAGCGGGGGGGCCCCGGAGCAGTTCTTC.

J is TRBJ2-5 and V is TRBV5-1; tentatively, D is TRBD1 or TRBD2 (5 bases each). The tail of the sequence fits TRBJ2-7 better, so the J call may be wrong. CDR3 size: 14 residues. Germline CDR1 reads SGHRS; CDR2 reads YFSETQ. CDR3 residues: CASSLDPGPYEQYF. Written as DNA, the CDR3 is TGCGCCAGCAGCTTGGACCCGGGGCCCTACGAGCAGTACTTC.

The V gene is TRBV5-1, the J gene TRBJ2-3; D assignment may be TRBD1 or TRBD2 (6 bases each). The CDR3 contains 14 residues. The germline V gene encodes CDR1 SGHRS and CDR2 YFSETQ. With 4 bases removed from V and 1 base from J, the gap between germline ends came to 10 bases. The CDR3 DNA reads TGCGCCAGCAGCGGGGGGCGGGGCACAGATACGCAGTATTTT. As protein: CASSGGRGTDTQYF. Combining the CDR3 with reference TRBV5-1 and TRBJ2-3 gives the whole variable domain KAGVTQTPRYLIKTRGQQVTLSCSPISGHRSVSWYQQTPGQGLQFLFEYFSETQRNKGNFPGRFSGRQFSNSRSEMNVSTLELGDSALYLCASSGGRGTDTQYFGPGTRLTVL.

In its sample, this clone was seen once. The rearrangement links TRBV6-6 to TRBJ1-2; D ambiguous. Germline V gene sequence: CDR1 MNHNY, CDR2 SVGAGI (reference sequence). This CDR3 contains 13 residues. Trimming removed 6 bases at V and 0 bases at J, with 8 bases between. CDR3 nucleotides: TGTGCCAGCAGCAGCAAGGCTAACTATGGCTACACCTTC. Its translation: CASSSKANYGYTF.

The V call is TRBV5-6, the J call TRBJ1-2; D unresolved. Germline lookup yields CDR1 SGHDT and CDR2 YYEEEE. The V and J ends lost 4 bases and 10 bases respectively, with 14 bases between them. The CDR3 sequence is 12 residues long. CDR3 in DNA: TGTGCCAGCAGCCAGATAGTTACGTCCTACACCTTC. This encodes CASSQIVTSYTF.

This clone was picked up one time. This chain uses TRBV6-5 with TRBJ1-2; 8 positions match TRBD1. CDR1 is MNHEY, CDR2 SVGAGI, per germline. The CDR3 spans 14 residues. J was trimmed by 1 base and V by 6 bases; bases with no gene match: 4. The CDR3 sequence is CASRNRGVNYGYTF. Here the CDR3 DNA reads TGTGCCAGCAGAAACAGGGGGGTTAACTATGGCTACACCTTC.

This clone was detected once. The rearrangement uses TRBV7-6 and TRBJ1-4; TRBD1 aligns across 7 bases. After removal of 6 bases from V and 4 bases from J, the junction contained 8 bases not matched to a gene. Germline V gene sequence: CDR1 SGHVS, CDR2 FNYEAQ. This CDR3 is built from 15 residues. The CDR3 DNA follows: TGTGCCAGCAGTTACCAGACAGGGAGTAATGAAAAACTGTTTTTT. Amino acids: CASSYQTGSNEKLFF.

This sequence joins TRBV7-9 and TRBJ2-5; a possible D gene is TRBD2 (6 bases). Deletions cut 5 bases from V and 5 bases from J, with 15 bases between. Per germline, CDR1 SEHNR and CDR2 FQNEAQ (reference sequence). The CDR3 extends over 14 amino acids. CDR3 in DNA: TGTGCCAGCAGCCCGCGGACAAGCGGGGAGACCCAGTACTTC. The encoded protein is CASSPRTSGETQYF.